Presented here are 14 T cell receptor beta chains from one specimen sequenced in a study of blood T cell repertoires in COVID-19. Using immunoSEQ multiplex PCR, the repertoire was profiled, and TCRdb retains in-frame clones only, with some absent. This table holds approximately 82,000 clones, about four fifths found once. Sequencing was done on a sample of peripheral blood. Source of these receptors: a woman aged 60-75 years with acute or convalescent COVID-19.

This chain connects TRBV11-3 to TRBJ2-7; D is unresolved. CDR1 is SGHNT, CDR2 YENEEA, per germline. Trimming removed 8 bases from V and 2 bases from J, with 16 bases in between. This CDR3 is built from 14 residues. Written as DNA, the CDR3 is TGTGCCAGCCGCTCAGTAGCCCAAGCCTACGAGCAGTACTTC. It translates to CASRSVAQAYEQYF.

Here the CDR3 DNA reads TGTGCCAGCAGCTTTGCCCTTTGTGTTGAGCGGCAAACCTACGAGCAGTACTTC. This translates into CASSFALCVERQTYEQYF. The gene calls are TRBV12-1 and TRBJ2-7; the DNA was not compared with TRBD2, the D call given in the table. TRBV12-1 is listed as a pseudogene. CDR3 length equals 18 residues.

V usage is TRBV18 and J usage is TRBJ1-2; no reliable D call. The CDR3 loop spans 14 amino acids. With 3 bases removed from V and 6 bases from J, the gap between germline ends came to 14 bases. CDR1 is KGHSH, CDR2 LQKENI, per germline. The CDR3: CASSPLPSSDGYTF. CDR3 in DNA: TGTGCCAGCTCACCTCTCCCGAGCAGCGATGGCTACACCTTC.

This clone was recorded a few times. The rearrangement links TRBV19 to TRBJ1-1, with D uncertain. The CDR3 is made up of 14 amino acids. V was clipped by 1 base and J by 1 base, with 7 bases between them. The germline CDR1 and CDR2 sequences are LNHDA and SQIVND (reference sequence). Written as DNA, the CDR3 is TGTGCCAGTAGTATAGGACAACCGAACACTGAAGCTTTCTTT. Protein sequence: CASSIGQPNTEAFF. The full variable domain, with the rest looked up from reference TRBV19 and TRBJ1-1, is DGGITQSPKYLFRKEGQNVTLSCEQNLNHDAMYWYRQDPGQGLRLIYYSQIVNDFQKGDIAEGYSVSREKKESFPLTVTSAQKNPTAFYLCASSIGQPNTEAFFGQGTRLTVV.

The sample holds a few counts of this clone. The chain is built from TRBV10-3 and TRBJ2-5; 11 nucleotides agree with TRBD2. Germline V lookup: CDR1 ENHRY, CDR2 SYGVKD. The CDR3 is made up of 16 amino acids. The junction had 2 bases not matched to a gene; V was cut back by 2 bases and J by 0 bases. DNA for the CDR3: TGTGCCATCAGTGAGCTAGCGGGGGGCTACCAAGAGACCCAGTACTTC. Translated, it gives CAISELAGGYQETQYF.

The chain carries TRBV4-3 and TRBJ1-2, with 8 bases lining up with TRBD1. V shed 5 bases and J 3 bases; nucleotides not matched to a gene: 8. The CDR3 spans 15 residues. Germline CDR1 and CDR2: LGHNA and YSLEER. The CDR3 loop reads CASSARTGSHYGYTF. The CDR3 region has the DNA TGCGCCAGCAGCGCCCGGACAGGGAGCCACTATGGCTACACCTTC.

The J gene is TRBJ1-2, the V gene TRBV6-5; 11 nucleotides match TRBD1. CDR1 and CDR2 from the germline V gene are MNHEY and SVGAGI. V trimming: 4 bases; J trimming: 2 bases; junction bases outside the gene matches: 0. This CDR3 is 14 amino acids long. CDR3 nucleotides: TGTGCCAGCAGTTGGACAGGGGGCAACTATGGCTACACCTTC. Its protein product is CASSWTGGNYGYTF.

The sample holds a few counts of this clone. The chain joins TRBV24-1 to TRBJ1-5; 7 nucleotides align to TRBD1. Germline assignment: CDR1 KGHDR and CDR2 SFDVKD. The CDR3 has 14 residues. V was pared by 5 bases and J by 4 bases, with 4 bases of the junction left unmatched. In nucleotides, the CDR3 is TGTGCCACCAGTGCTGAACAGGGGAATCAGCCCCAGCATTTT. Amino acid sequence: CATSAEQGNQPQHF.

The rearrangement links TRBV28 to TRBJ1-3; no firm D call. The CDR3 sequence is 14 residues long. Trimming removed 9 bases from V and 4 bases from J, with 16 bases in between. Looked up from germline, CDR1 is MDHEN and CDR2 is SYDVKM. DNA for the CDR3: TGTGCCAGTTCTAAGGCCGGGTCCGGAAACACCATATATTTT. This gives the protein CASSKAGSGNTIYF.

The chain links TRBV7-2 to TRBJ2-3; 8 positions match TRBD2. Germline V gene data show CDR1 as SGHTA and CDR2 as FQGNSA. The CDR3 length is 16 residues. Unmatched junction bases numbered 12, after V lost 10 bases and J lost 0 bases. Written as DNA, the CDR3 is TGTGCCACCCTAGACCCCCAGCGGGGGAGCACAGATACGCAGTATTTT. It encodes CATLDPQRGSTDTQYF.

V is TRBV6-6 and J is TRBJ2-1; D may be TRBD2 (6 bases). V was pared by 5 bases and J by 0 bases, with 8 bases between. Germline V gene lookup returns CDR1 MNHNY and CDR2 SVGAGI (reference sequence). This CDR3 contains 14 residues. CDR3 in amino acids: CASSAGSSYNEQFF. The DNA for the CDR3 is TGTGCCAGCAGTGCGGGGAGCTCCTACAATGAGCAGTTCTTC.

The chain links TRBV7-2 to TRBJ2-5; 9 bases agree with TRBD2. Germline lookup yields CDR1 SGHTA and CDR2 FQGNSA. CDR3 size: 15 residues. V was clipped by 4 bases and J by 6 bases; unmatched bases: 9. As DNA, the CDR3 is TGTGCCAGCAGCTCCCGACTAGCGGAAGGGAAGACCCAGTACTTC. Its protein is CASSSRLAEGKTQYF.

V usage is TRBV30 and J usage is TRBJ2-5; no clear D gene. The length of the CDR3 is 15 residues. Deletions cut 0 bases from V and 1 base from J, with 12 bases between. Germline V gene data show CDR1 as GTSNPN and CDR2 as SVGIG (reference sequence). CDR3 in amino acids: CAWSVRLGTQETQYF. Here the CDR3 DNA reads TGTGCCTGGAGTGTACGTCTAGGTACCCAAGAGACCCAGTACTTC. The entire variable domain, with the rest obtained from reference TRBV30 and TRBJ2-5, is as follows: SQTIHQWPATLVQPVGSPLSLECTVEGTSNPNLYWYRQAAGRGLQLLFYSVGIGQISSEVPQNLSASRPQDRQFILSSKKLLLSDSGFYLCAWSVRLGTQETQYFGPGTRLLVL.

V and J are TRBV10-3 and TRBJ1-5, with TRBD1 as a possible D gene (5 bases). Germline values: CDR1 ENHRY, CDR2 SYGVKD. The CDR3 sequence is 16 residues long. V dropped 2 bases and J dropped 3 bases, with 14 bases sitting between them. The CDR3, as DNA: TGTGCCATCAGTGAGAGAGACAGCCTCATCAATCAGCCCCAGCATTTT. Amino acids: CAISERDSLINQPQHF.